This T cell receptor (beta chain) derives from a study of shared clonotypes between healthy human individuals. Across the study: Three plates each covered CD4 naive and memory; CD8 naive two, CD8 memory one.

Terminally differentiated effector memory CD45RA+ cells were excluded from the naive CD8 cells, which were CD45RO-negative and positively selected for CCR7. The table came from immunoSEQ multiplex PCR; TCRdb's copy has only in-frame clones and leaves some out. The table records about 2.2 million clones, roughly 93% of them present only once. The CDR3 has 17 amino acids. Trimming took 0 bases from V and 2 from J, leaving 14 bases between them. Germline CDR1 reads MNHEY; CDR2 reads SMNVEV (reference sequence). Sequenced material: naive CD8+ T cells from PBMCs. J is TRBJ1-5 and V is TRBV27, with D tentatively TRBD1 (5 bases). This sequence was found in a man aged 18 to 35 in good health. Some clones in this sample may be carry-over from other donors' samples. CDR3 nucleotide sequence: TGTGCCAGCAGTTTATCGATGGGGGGAGGGGGCAATCAGCCCCAGCATTTT. Translation gives CASSLSMGGGGNQPQHF.